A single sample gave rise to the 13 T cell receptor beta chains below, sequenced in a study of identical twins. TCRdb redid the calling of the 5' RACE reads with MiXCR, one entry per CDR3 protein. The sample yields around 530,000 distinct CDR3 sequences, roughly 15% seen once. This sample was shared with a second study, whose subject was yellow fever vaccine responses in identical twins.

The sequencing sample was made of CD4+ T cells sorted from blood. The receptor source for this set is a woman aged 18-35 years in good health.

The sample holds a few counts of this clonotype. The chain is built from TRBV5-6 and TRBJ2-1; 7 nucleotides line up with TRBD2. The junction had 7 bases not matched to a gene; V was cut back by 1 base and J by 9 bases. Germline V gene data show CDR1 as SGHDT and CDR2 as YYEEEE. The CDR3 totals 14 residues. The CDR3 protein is CASSLLYGRSEQFF. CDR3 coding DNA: TGTGCCAGCAGCTTGCTGTACGGGAGGAGTGAGCAGTTCTTC.

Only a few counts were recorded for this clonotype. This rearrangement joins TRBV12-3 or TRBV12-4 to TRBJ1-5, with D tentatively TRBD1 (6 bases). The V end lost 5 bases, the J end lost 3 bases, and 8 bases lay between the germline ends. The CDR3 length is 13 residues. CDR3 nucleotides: TGTGCCAGCAGTCGGACAGACAATCAGCCCCAGCATTTT. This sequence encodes CASSRTDNQPQHF.

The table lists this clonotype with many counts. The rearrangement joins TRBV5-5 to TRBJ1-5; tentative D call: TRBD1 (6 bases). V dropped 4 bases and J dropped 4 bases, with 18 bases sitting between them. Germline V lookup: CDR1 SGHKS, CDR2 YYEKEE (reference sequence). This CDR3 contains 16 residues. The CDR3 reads CASSILAGGANQPQHF. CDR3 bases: TGTGCCAGCAGCATACTAGCGGGGGGGGCTAATCAGCCCCAGCATTTT.

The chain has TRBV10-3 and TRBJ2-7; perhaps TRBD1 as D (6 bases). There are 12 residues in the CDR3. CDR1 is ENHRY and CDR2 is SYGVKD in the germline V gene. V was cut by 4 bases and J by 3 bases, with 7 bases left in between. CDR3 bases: TGTGCCATCAGTGGGACAGTCTACGAGCAGTACTTC. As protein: CAISGTVYEQYF.

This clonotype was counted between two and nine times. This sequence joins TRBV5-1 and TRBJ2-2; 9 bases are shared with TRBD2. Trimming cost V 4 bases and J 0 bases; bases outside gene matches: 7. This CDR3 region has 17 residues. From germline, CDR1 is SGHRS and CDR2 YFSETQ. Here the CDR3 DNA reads TGCGCCAGCAGCCACATGCTAGCGGGGACGAACACCGGGGAGCTGTTTTTT. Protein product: CASSHMLAGTNTGELFF.

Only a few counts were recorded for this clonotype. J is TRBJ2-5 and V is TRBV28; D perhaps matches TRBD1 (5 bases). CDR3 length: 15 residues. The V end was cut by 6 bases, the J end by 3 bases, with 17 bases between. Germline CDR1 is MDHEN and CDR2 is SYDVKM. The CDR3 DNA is TGTGCCAGCAGGGTTTTTGGCGCAGGGAAAGAGACCCAGTACTTC. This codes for CASRVFGAGKETQYF.

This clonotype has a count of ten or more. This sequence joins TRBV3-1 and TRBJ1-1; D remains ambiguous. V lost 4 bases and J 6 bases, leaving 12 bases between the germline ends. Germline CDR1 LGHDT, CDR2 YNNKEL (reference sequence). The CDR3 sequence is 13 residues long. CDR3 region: CASSPRLGAEAFF. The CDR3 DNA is TGTGCCAGCAGCCCAAGGTTAGGCGCTGAAGCTTTCTTT.

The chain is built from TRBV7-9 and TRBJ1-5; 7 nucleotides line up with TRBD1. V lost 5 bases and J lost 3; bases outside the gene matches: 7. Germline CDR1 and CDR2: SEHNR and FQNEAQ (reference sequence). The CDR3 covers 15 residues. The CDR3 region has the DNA TGTGCCAGCAGCCCCCCTGGACAGGCCAATCAGCCCCAGCATTTT. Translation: CASSPPGQANQPQHF.

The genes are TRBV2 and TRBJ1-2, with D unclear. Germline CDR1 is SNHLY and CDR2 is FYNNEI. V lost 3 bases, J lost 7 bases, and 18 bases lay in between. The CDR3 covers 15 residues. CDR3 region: CASSDLPTSTGGYTF. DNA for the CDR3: TGTGCCAGCAGTGACCTCCCCACCTCGACGGGTGGCTACACCTTC.

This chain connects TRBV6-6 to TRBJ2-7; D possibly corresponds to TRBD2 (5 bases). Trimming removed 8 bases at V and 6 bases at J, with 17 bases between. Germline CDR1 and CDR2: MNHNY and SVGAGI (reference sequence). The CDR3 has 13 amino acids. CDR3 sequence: CASWGGLAGEQYF. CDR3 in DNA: TGTGCCAGCTGGGGTGGGTTGGCGGGCGAGCAGTACTTC.

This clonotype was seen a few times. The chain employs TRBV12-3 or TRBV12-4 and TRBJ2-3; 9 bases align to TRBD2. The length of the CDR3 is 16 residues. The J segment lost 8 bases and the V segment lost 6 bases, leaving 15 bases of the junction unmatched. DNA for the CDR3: TGTGCCAGCAGCGAGGGACTAGCCGTCCTTCGGGGTACGCAGTATTTT. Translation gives CASSEGLAVLRGTQYF.

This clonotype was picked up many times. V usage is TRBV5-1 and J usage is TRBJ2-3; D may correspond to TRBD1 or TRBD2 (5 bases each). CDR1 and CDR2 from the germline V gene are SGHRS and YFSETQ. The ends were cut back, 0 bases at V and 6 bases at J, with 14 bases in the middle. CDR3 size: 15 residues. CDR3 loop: CASSLEGTAGDTQYF. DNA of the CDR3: TGCGCCAGCAGCTTGGAAGGGACGGCTGGGGATACGCAGTATTTT.

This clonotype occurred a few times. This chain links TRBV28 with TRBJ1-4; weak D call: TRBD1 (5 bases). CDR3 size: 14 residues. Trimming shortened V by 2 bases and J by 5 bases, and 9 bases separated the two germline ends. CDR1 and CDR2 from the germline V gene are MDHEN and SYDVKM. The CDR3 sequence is CASSLMGENEKLFF. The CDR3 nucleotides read TGTGCCAGCAGTTTAATGGGGGAGAATGAAAAACTGTTTTTT.